These 17 T cell receptor beta chains were sequenced from one sample in a study of CD4+ T cells in melanoma. Using immunoSEQ multiplex PCR, the repertoire was profiled, and TCRdb retains in-frame clones only, with some absent. The sample has 7,300 or so clones, around half seen once. Material: cells from a culture (not recorded whether cultured in vitro). These receptors were taken from a human donor with melanoma.

This clone turned up a few times. The chain recombines TRBV7-3 with TRBJ2-3; either TRBD1 or TRBD2 may supply D (5 bases each). V lost 3 bases to trimming and J lost 6 bases, with 10 bases between them. The CDR3 is 13 amino acids. CDR1 and CDR2 from the germline V gene are SGHTA and FQGTGA. CDR3 nucleotide sequence: TGTGCCAGCAGCTTGGGATGGGGGGATACGCAGTATTTT. Protein sequence: CASSLGWGDTQYF.

This sequence joins TRBV10-3 and TRBJ2-7, with D perhaps matching TRBD1 (6 bases). Per germline, CDR1 ENHRY and CDR2 SYGVKD. The germline V and J ends were trimmed by 11 bases and 4 bases, with 15 bases remaining between them. The CDR3 covers 12 residues. DNA for the CDR3: TGTGCCTCGATGGGGGCCGAGTACGAGCAGTACTTC. Amino acid sequence: CASMGAEYEQYF.

This sequence joins TRBV5-6 and TRBJ2-5; 7 nucleotides match TRBD1. Germline V CDR1 and CDR2: SGHDT, YYEEEE. After removal of 5 bases from V and 2 bases from J, the junction contained 12 bases not matched to a gene. The CDR3 contains 16 residues. CDR3: CASRRVGNRGQETQYF. CDR3 coding DNA: TGTGCCAGCAGGCGCGTAGGTAACAGGGGTCAAGAGACCCAGTACTTC.

The chain joins TRBV6-5 to TRBJ1-1; D possibly corresponds to TRBD1 (6 bases). This CDR3 spans 14 amino acids. CDR1 and CDR2 (germline): MNHEY, SVGAGI. V was clipped by 6 bases and J by 7 bases, with 18 bases between them. CDR3 sequence (DNA): TGTGCCAGCAGCTCAAGACAGGAGCCTTATGAAGCTTTCTTT. Protein product: CASSSRQEPYEAFF.

The J gene is TRBJ1-2, the V gene TRBV6-1; TRBD1 matches at 7 bases. The CDR3 sequence is 15 residues long. Germline V CDR1 and CDR2: MNHNS, SASEGT. Germline trimming cut 10 bases from V and 2 bases from J; bases unmatched to any gene: 13. The CDR3 sequence: CANQPPGQRNYGYTF. The CDR3, as DNA: TGTGCCAACCAGCCACCGGGACAGAGAAACTATGGCTACACCTTC.

This clone is medium-sized. This chain joins TRBV27 and TRBJ2-7; TRBD2 might be the D (5 bases). This CDR3 has 13 residues. Looked up from germline, CDR1 is MNHEY and CDR2 is SMNVEV (reference sequence). With 3 bases removed from V and 5 bases from J, the gap between germline ends came to 11 bases. The DNA of the CDR3 is TGTGCCAGCAGTTTCACGGGGTATAACGAGCAGTACTTC. Translating it yields CASSFTGYNEQYF.

This clone was counted between two and nine times. The V gene is TRBV5-1, the J gene TRBJ1-4, with D possibly TRBD1 on 5 matching bases. The CDR3 spans 15 residues. Trimming stripped 0 bases from V and 5 bases from J, with 11 bases between. Germline V gene data show CDR1 as SGHRS and CDR2 as YFSETQ. The CDR3 DNA sequence: TGCGCCAGCAGCTTGGACTATAACAGGAATGAAAAACTGTTTTTT. Its protein product is CASSLDYNRNEKLFF.

The rearrangement links TRBV10-3 to TRBJ1-2; D uncertain. V lost 4 bases to trimming and J lost 8 bases, with 11 bases between them. CDR1 and CDR2 from the germline V gene are ENHRY and SYGVKD. The CDR3 consists of 12 residues. CDR3 nucleotide sequence: TGTGCCATCAGTGGCGACACCTCCGGCTACACCTTC. Its protein product is CAISGDTSGYTF.

The chain uses TRBV7-2 and TRBJ2-7, with TRBD2 identical over 12 bases. The germline V gene has CDR1 SGHTA and CDR2 FQGNSA. The V segment lost 2 bases and the J segment 7 bases; nucleotides outside the gene matches: 12. CDR3 length: 17 residues. CDR3 in amino acids: CASSLTSGGRGPGEQYF. Here the CDR3 DNA reads TGTGCCAGCAGCTTAACTAGCGGGGGGCGAGGGCCTGGTGAGCAGTACTTC.

The chain links TRBV11-2 to TRBJ2-5, with 10 bases aligning to TRBD2. V lost 5 bases to trimming and J lost 7 bases; unmatched junction nucleotides: 13. Germline CDR1 SGHAT, CDR2 FQNNGV. CDR3 length equals 16 residues. CDR3 region: CASSPVRGLAFGTQYF. The CDR3 DNA sequence: TGTGCCAGCAGCCCGGTTCGGGGACTAGCGTTCGGGACCCAGTACTTC.

The genes are TRBV2 and TRBJ1-1; no definite D call. In germline, CDR1 is SNHLY, CDR2 FYNNEI. This CDR3 comprises 14 residues. V lost 2 bases to trimming and J lost 5 bases, with 12 bases between them. This CDR3 reads CASSEQGKVTEAFF. The CDR3 bases are TGTGCCAGCAGTGAACAAGGGAAGGTGACTGAAGCTTTCTTT.

This clone was found once. The rearrangement links TRBV7-2 to TRBJ1-2; TRBD1 might be the D (6 bases). Germline lookup yields CDR1 SGHTA and CDR2 FQGNSA. V gave up 0 bases and J gave up 2 bases, with 10 bases separating them. The CDR3 totals 15 residues. In DNA form, the CDR3 reads TGTGCCAGCAGCTTAGCGGCTGGACAGAACTATGGCTACACCTTC. Protein: CASSLAAGQNYGYTF.

V usage is TRBV11-2 and J usage is TRBJ2-7; 8 positions match TRBD2. Trimming cost V 2 bases and J 3 bases; bases outside gene matches: 6. The CDR3 has 15 residues. Germline V lookup: CDR1 SGHAT, CDR2 FQNNGV. CDR3 DNA sequence: TGTGCCAGCAGCTTATTCGGGGGGGACATCTACGAGCAGTACTTC. Translated, it gives CASSLFGGDIYEQYF. Full variable domain (outside the CDR3, taken from reference TRBV11-2 and TRBJ2-7): EAGVAQSPRYKIIEKRQSVAFWCNPISGHATLYWYQQILGQGPKLLIQFQNNGVVDDSQLPKDRFSAERLKGVDSTLKIQPAKLEDSAVYLCASSLFGGDIYEQYFGPGTRLTVT.

The V gene is TRBV2, the J gene TRBJ1-1, with D possibly TRBD1 on 6 matching bases. The germline CDR1 and CDR2 sequences are SNHLY and FYNNEI. V was clipped by 6 bases and J by 8 bases, with 10 bases between them. This CDR3 spans 11 amino acids. The CDR3 sequence: CASRLTGEAFF. CDR3 sequence (DNA): TGTGCCAGCAGGCTGACAGGCGAAGCTTTCTTT.

The rearrangement uses TRBV30 and TRBJ1-6; no clear D gene. Germline CDR1 is GTSNPN and CDR2 is SVGIG (reference sequence). The length of the CDR3 is 13 residues. Deletions cut 3 bases from V and 8 bases from J, with 11 bases between. The CDR3 loop is CAWRTADYSPLHF. DNA of the CDR3: TGTGCCTGGAGAACGGCAGACTATTCACCCCTCCACTTT.

In nucleotides, the CDR3 is TGTGCCAGCAGCCTCGACGTTGGACCCCAAGAGACCCAGTACTTC. Its protein product is CASSLDVGPQETQYF. V and J are TRBV7-8 and TRBJ2-5; D uncertain. Trimming removed 5 bases at V and 1 base at J, with 14 bases between. The CDR3 consists of 15 residues. Germline CDR1 SGHVS, CDR2 FQNEAQ.

V gene TRBV4-1 combines with J gene TRBJ2-2; 10 nucleotides agree with TRBD1. This CDR3 contains 15 residues. Germline values: CDR1 MGHRA, CDR2 YSYEKL. The trim removed 3 bases at V and 7 bases at J, leaving 5 bases unmatched. In nucleotides, the CDR3 is TGCGCCAGCAGCCAGGCTGGGACAGGGGTCGGGGAGCTGTTTTTT. This gives the protein CASSQAGTGVGELFF.